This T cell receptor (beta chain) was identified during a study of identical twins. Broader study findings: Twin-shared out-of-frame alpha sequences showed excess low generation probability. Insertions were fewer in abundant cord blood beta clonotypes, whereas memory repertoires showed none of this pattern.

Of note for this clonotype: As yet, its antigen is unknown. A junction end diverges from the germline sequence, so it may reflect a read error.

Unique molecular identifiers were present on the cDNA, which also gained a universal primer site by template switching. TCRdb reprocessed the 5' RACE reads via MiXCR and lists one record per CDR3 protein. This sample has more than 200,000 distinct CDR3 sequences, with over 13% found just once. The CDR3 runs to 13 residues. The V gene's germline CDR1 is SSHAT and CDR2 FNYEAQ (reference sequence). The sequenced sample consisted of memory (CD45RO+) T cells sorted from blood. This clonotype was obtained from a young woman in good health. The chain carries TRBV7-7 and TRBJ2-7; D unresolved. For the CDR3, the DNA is TGTGCTAGCAGTCAGACCTTCCTCTACGAGCAGTACTTC. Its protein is CASSQTFLYEQYF. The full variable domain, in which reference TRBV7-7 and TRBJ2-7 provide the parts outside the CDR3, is GAGVSQSPRYKVTKRGQDVTLRCDPISSHATLYWYQQALGQGPEFLTYFNYEAQPDKSGLPSDRFSAERPEGSISTLTIQRTEQRDSAMYRCASSQTFLYEQYFGPGTRLTVT.